This T cell receptor (beta chain) was documented in a study of technical replicates of blood from a few donors. V was clipped by 0 bases and J by 5 bases; unmatched bases: 20. In germline, CDR1 is GTSNPN, CDR2 SVGIG (reference sequence). The CDR3 runs 20 residues. Generated by immunoSEQ multiplex PCR, the TCRdb table keeps only in-frame clones and is missing some. The data show approximately 70,000 clones, 95% to 98% seen once. Specimen: T cells isolated from PBMCs. The TCR sequence derives from a human donor in good health. The chain combines TRBV30 with TRBJ1-2; 11 nucleotides line up with TRBD1. Here the CDR3 DNA reads TGTGCCTGGAGTGTACAAAGGGGGACAGGGGGTAATCAAGGCGGATATGGCTACACCTTC. It codes for CAWSVQRGTGGNQGGYGYTF.